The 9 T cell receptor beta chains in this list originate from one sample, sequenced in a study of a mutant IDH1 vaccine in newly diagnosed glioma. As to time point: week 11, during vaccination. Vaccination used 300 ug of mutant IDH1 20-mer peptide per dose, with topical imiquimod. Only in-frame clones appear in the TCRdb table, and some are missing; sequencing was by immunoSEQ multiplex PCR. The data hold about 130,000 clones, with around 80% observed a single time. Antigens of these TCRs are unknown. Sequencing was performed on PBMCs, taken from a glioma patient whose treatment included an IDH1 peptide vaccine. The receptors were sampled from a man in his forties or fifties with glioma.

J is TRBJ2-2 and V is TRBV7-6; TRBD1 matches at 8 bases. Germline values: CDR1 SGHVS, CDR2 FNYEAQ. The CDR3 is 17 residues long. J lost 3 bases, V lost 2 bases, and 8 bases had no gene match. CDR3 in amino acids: CASSLTLDRAHTGELFF. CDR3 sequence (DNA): TGTGCCAGCAGCTTAACCCTGGACAGGGCGCACACCGGGGAGCTGTTTTTT.

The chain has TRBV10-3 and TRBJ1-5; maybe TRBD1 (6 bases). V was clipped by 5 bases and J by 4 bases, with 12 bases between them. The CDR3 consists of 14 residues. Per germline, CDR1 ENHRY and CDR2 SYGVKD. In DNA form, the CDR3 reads TGTGCCATCAGTCAAGGGACACGGAATCAGCCCCAGCATTTT. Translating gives CAISQGTRNQPQHF.

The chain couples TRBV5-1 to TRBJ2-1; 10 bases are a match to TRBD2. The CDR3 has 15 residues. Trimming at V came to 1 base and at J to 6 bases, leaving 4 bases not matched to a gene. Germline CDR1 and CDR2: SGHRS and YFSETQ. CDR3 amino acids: CASSLTGTSANEQFF. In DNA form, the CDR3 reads TGCGCCAGCAGCTTGACCGGGACTAGCGCCAATGAGCAGTTCTTC.

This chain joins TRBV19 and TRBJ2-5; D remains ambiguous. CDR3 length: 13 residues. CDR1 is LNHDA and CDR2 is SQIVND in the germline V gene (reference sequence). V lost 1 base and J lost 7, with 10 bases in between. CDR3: CASSIVGVRTQYF. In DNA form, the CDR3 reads TGTGCCAGTAGTATAGTTGGGGTGCGGACCCAGTACTTC.

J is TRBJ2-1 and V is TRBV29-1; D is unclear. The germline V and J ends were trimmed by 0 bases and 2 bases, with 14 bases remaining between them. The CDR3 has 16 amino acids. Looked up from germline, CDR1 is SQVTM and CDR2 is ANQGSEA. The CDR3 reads CSVEDPSRAAYNEQFF. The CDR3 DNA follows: TGCAGCGTTGAAGACCCCTCTAGGGCCGCCTACAATGAGCAGTTCTTC.

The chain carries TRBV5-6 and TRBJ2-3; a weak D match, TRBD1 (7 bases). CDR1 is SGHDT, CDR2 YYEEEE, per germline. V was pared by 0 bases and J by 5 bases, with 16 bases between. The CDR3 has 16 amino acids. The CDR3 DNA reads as TGTGCCAGCAGCTTGGGCCCAGGGGGGCCGATAGATACGCAGTATTTT. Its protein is CASSLGPGGPIDTQYF.

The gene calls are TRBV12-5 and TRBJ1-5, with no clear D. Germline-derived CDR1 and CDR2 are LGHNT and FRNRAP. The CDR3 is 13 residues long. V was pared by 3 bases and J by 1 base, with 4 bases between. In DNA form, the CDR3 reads TGTGCTAGTGGTTTAGCAAGCAATCAGCCCCAGCATTTT. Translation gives CASGLASNQPQHF.

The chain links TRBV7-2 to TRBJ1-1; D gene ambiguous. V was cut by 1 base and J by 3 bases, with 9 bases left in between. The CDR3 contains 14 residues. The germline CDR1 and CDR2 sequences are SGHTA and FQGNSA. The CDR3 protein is CASSLGGLHTEAFF. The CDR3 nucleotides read TGTGCCAGCAGCTTAGGAGGGTTACACACTGAAGCTTTCTTT.

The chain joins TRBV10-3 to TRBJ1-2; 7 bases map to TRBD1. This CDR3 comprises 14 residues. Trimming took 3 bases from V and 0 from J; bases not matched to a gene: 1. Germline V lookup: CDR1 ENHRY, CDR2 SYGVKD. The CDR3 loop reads CAISEGTANYGYTF. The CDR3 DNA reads TGTGCCATCAGTGAAGGGACAGCTAACTATGGCTACACCTTC.